These 9 T cell receptor beta chains share one sample of origin, sequenced in a study of OX40 agonist ivuxolimab in advanced cancers. The data were produced by immunoSEQ multiplex PCR, yet TCRdb's version contains in-frame clones alone and is incomplete. The sample includes about 46,000 clones, about nine tenths of them seen just once. The sequencing used CD4+ or CD8+ T cells sorted from blood, collected in a trial of the OX40 agonist ivuxolimab. The source of these receptors is an adult with an advanced solid tumor such as melanoma, head and neck, liver or kidney cancer.

V usage is TRBV28 and J usage is TRBJ2-6; a possible D gene is TRBD2 (6 bases). Germline CDR1 reads MDHEN; CDR2 reads SYDVKM. Trimming took off 5 bases at V and 0 bases at J, with 8 bases between the two ends. This CDR3 is built from 15 residues. CDR3 protein: CASSGGFSGANVLTF. The CDR3 nucleotides are TGTGCCAGCAGTGGGGGGTTCTCTGGGGCCAACGTCCTGACTTTC.

The chain joins TRBV11-2 to TRBJ2-3; D is uncertain. The germline V gene encodes CDR1 SGHAT and CDR2 FQNNGV. Trimming removed 4 bases at V and 3 bases at J, with 2 bases between. The CDR3 has 11 residues. The CDR3 region has the DNA TGTGCCAGCAGCTCGACAGATACGCAGTATTTT. Translating it yields CASSSTDTQYF.

The chain employs TRBV19 and TRBJ2-3, with unresolved D. Looked up from germline, CDR1 is LNHDA and CDR2 is SQIVND (reference sequence). The CDR3 length is 12 residues. The V and J ends lost 3 bases and 0 bases respectively, with 1 base between them. The CDR3 spells CASSISTDTQYF. The CDR3 DNA reads as TGTGCCAGTAGTATCAGCACAGATACGCAGTATTTT.

The rearrangement joins TRBV6-1 to TRBJ2-1; 9 bases map to TRBD1. Per the germline V gene, CDR1 is MNHNS and CDR2 is SASEGT. The CDR3 length is 12 residues. V lost 8 bases and J lost 8; bases outside the gene matches: 4. CDR3: CASGTGYDEQFF. As DNA, the CDR3 is TGTGCCAGCGGGACAGGGTATGATGAGCAGTTCTTC.

The CDR3 DNA reads TGTGCCAGCAGTTACTCCATTTCCCAGCCCCAGCATTTT. Protein sequence: CASSYSISQPQHF. The J gene is TRBJ1-5, the V gene TRBV6-5; D is unclear. The germline V and J ends were trimmed by 0 bases and 7 bases, with 7 bases remaining between them. The CDR3 length is 13 residues. Germline V lookup: CDR1 MNHEY, CDR2 SVGAGI.

The chain has TRBV6-4 and TRBJ2-2, with 9 bases matching TRBD1. The germline CDR1 and CDR2 sequences are MRHNA and SNTAGT. This CDR3 has 15 residues. With 6 bases clipped from V and 0 bases from J, the junction kept 2 bases outside the gene matches. For the CDR3, the DNA is TGTGCCAGCAGGGGGACAGGGACGAACACCGGGGAGCTGTTTTTT. As protein: CASRGTGTNTGELFF.

CDR3 coding DNA: TGTGCCAGCAGTTTATCTGGCGGGATAGCGGGTACGCAGTATTTT. This translates into CASSLSGGIAGTQYF. The chain links TRBV28 to TRBJ2-3; 7 bases match TRBD2. The CDR3 has 15 residues. Germline-derived CDR1 and CDR2 are MDHEN and SYDVKM. The V segment lost 1 base and the J segment 8 bases; nucleotides outside the gene matches: 9.

V gene TRBV11-2 combines with J gene TRBJ2-7; a weak D match, TRBD1 (5 bases). This CDR3 is built from 15 residues. The germline V gene encodes CDR1 SGHAT and CDR2 FQNNGV. The V gene lost 4 bases and the J gene lost 7 bases, with 20 bases spanning the gap. The DNA for the CDR3 is TGTGCCAGCAGCTATGCCGGACACCGGCCTGGGGAGCAGTACTTC. Residues: CASSYAGHRPGEQYF.

This chain links TRBV19 with TRBJ1-4, with 7 nucleotides matching TRBD1. Germline values: CDR1 LNHDA, CDR2 SQIVND (reference sequence). The trim removed 6 bases at V and 3 bases at J, leaving 4 bases unmatched. The CDR3 covers 14 residues. CDR3 coding DNA: TGTGCCAGTAGATGGACAGGTCCTAATGAAAAACTGTTTTTT. Its translation is CASRWTGPNEKLFF.